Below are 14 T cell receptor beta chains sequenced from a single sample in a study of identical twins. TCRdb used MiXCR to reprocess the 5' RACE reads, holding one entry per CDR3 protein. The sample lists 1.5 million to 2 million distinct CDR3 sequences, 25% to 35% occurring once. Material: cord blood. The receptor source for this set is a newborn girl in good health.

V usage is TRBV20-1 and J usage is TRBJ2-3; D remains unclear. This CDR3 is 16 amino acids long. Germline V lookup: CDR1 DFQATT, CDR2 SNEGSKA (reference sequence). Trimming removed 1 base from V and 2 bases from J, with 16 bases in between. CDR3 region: CSARAENGPYTDTQYF. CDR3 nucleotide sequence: TGCAGTGCTAGAGCCGAAAATGGACCCTACACAGATACGCAGTATTTT.

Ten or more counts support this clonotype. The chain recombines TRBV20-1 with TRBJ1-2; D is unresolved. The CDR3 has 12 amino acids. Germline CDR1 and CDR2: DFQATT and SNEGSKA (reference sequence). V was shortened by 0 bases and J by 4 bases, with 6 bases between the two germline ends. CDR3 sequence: CSARDQGYGYTF. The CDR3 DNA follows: TGCAGTGCTAGAGATCAAGGCTATGGCTACACCTTC.

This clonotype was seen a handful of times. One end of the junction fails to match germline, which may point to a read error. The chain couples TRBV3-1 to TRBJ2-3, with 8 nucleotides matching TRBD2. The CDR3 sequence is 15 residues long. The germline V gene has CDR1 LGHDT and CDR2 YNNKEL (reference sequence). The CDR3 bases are TGTGCCAGCAGCCAAGGAAGGACTAGCACAGGTACGCAGTATTTT. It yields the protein CASSQGRTSTGTQYF.

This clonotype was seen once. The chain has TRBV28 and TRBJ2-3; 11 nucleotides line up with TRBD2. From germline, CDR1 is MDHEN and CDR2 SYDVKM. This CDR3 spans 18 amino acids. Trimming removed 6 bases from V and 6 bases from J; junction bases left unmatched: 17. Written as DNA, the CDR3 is TGTGCCAGCAGGATGCGAAGACTAGCGGGGTTTCCAGGGGATACGCAGTATTTT. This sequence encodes CASRMRRLAGFPGDTQYF.

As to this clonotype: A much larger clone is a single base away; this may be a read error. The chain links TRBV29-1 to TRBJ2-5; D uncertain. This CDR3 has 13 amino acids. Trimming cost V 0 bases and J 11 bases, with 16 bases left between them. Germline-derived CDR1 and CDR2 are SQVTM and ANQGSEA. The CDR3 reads CSVEEAPALEQYF. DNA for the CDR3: TGCAGCGTTGAAGAGGCTCCTGCATTGGAGCAGTACTTC.

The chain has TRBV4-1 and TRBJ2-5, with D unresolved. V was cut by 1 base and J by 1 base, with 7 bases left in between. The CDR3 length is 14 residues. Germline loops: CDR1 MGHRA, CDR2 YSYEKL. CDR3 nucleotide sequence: TGCGCCAGCAGCCAAGGCGAGCGCCAAGAGACCCAGTACTTC. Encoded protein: CASSQGERQETQYF.

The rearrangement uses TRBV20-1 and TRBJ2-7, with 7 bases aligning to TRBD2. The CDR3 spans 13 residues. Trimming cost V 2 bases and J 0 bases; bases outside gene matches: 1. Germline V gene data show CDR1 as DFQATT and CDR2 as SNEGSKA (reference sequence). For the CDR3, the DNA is TGCAGTGCTAGATCTAGCGGCTCCTACGAGCAGTACTTC. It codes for CSARSSGSYEQYF.

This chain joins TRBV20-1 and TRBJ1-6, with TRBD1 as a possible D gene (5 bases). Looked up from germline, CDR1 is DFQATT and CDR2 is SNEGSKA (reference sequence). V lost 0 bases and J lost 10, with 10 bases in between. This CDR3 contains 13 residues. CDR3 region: CSARDRVGSPLHF. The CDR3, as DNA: TGCAGTGCTAGAGACAGGGTGGGGTCACCCCTCCACTTT.

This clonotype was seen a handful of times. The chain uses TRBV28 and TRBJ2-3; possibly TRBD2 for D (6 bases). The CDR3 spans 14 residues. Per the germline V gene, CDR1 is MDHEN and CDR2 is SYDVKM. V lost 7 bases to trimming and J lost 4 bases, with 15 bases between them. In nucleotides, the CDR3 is TGTGCCAGCACGAGGAGGGCCCCGGCAGATACGCAGTATTTT. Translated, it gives CASTRRAPADTQYF.

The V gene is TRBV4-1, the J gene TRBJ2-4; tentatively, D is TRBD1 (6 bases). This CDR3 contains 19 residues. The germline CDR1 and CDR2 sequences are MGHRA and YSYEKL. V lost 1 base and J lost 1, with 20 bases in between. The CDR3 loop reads CASSQVVRGAKRAKNIQYF. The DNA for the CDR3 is TGCGCCAGCAGCCAAGTCGTCAGGGGCGCTAAAAGGGCCAAAAACATTCAGTACTTC.

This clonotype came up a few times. The CDR3 here is CSASIKYSSYNSPLHF. CDR3 DNA: TGCAGTGCTAGCATCAAGTATAGCTCCTATAATTCACCCCTCCACTTT. The V call is TRBV20-1, the J call TRBJ1-6; D is unclear. Germline CDR1 reads DFQATT; CDR2 reads SNEGSKA (reference sequence). The CDR3 is made up of 16 amino acids. V was shortened by 3 bases and J by 0 bases, with 12 bases between the two germline ends.

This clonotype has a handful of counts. The CDR3 sequence is CASSFTGKGYTF. Here the CDR3 DNA reads TGTGCCAGCAGTTTTACGGGGAAGGGCTACACCTTC. The V and J genes are TRBV28 and TRBJ1-2; D unresolved. Germline V gives CDR1 MDHEN, CDR2 SYDVKM. Trimming pared 3 bases from V and 8 bases from J, leaving 10 bases between. The CDR3 covers 12 residues.

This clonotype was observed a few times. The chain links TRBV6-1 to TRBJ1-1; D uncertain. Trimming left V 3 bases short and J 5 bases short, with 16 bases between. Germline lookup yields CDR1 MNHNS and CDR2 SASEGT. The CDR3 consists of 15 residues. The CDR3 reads CASSEFVGRVTEAFF. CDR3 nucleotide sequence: TGTGCCAGCAGTGAGTTCGTCGGGAGGGTAACTGAAGCTTTCTTT.

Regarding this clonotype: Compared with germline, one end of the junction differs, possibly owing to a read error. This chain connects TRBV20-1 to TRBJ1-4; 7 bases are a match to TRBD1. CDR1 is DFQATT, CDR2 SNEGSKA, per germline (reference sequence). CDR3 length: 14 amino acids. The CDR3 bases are TGCAGTGCTGGAGACAGGGTCCCTAATGAAAAACTGTTTTTT. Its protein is CSAGDRVPNEKLFF.